A selection of T cell receptor beta chains follows, all from one sample in a study of blood T cell repertoires in COVID-19. Measured with immunoSEQ multiplex PCR; TCRdb has only the in-frame clones, and not every one. The sample holds more than 200,000 clones, about four fifths seen once. Specimen: peripheral blood. These receptors were taken from a woman older than 75 with acute or convalescent COVID-19. Both conserved end residues are part of each CDR3. D genes are given only for firm matches. The size of a clone is reported for some rows only, either as once, few or many, or as a class for expanded clones.

j_call d_call v_call clone_size cdr3_nt cdr3_aa
TRBJ1-2 TRBD1 TRBV27 - TGTGCCAGCAGTTCGGGCACAGGGGGCTCGGGCTACACCTTC CASSSGTGGSGYTF
TRBJ1-5 - TRBV6-2/TRBV6-3 - TGTGCCAGCAGTCGCGTACAGGGTAGTCAGCCCCAGCATTTT CASSRVQGSQPQHF
TRBJ1-2 TRBD1 TRBV9 - TGTGCCAGCAGCGCCCAGGGACAGGGTAGTGGCTACACCTTC CASSAQGQGSGYTF
TRBJ2-1 TRBD2 TRBV7-2 few TGTGCCAGCAGCATGAGGACTAGCGGGGGGGAGCAGTTCTTC CASSMRTSGGEQFF
TRBJ2-3 - TRBV5-6 - TGTGCCAGCAGCTCCCTGAGCGGGCTCACAGATACGCAGTATTTT CASSSLSGLTDTQYF
TRBJ1-2 TRBD1 TRBV19 - TGTGCCAGTAGTTCGATGACAGGGGGGGTTCGGGGCTACACCTTC CASSSMTGGVRGYTF
TRBJ2-5 - TRBV30 - TGTGCCTGGGCGGGGGAGACCCAGTACTTC CAWAGETQYF
TRBJ2-3 TRBD2 TRBV5-1 - TGCGCCAGCAGCTTGGAGGGGCGGGGGACAGATACGCAGTATTTT CASSLEGRGTDTQYF
TRBJ2-2 TRBD2 TRBV2 few TGTGCCAGCAGTCTCCTGGGACTAGCGGGAGTTTTAGGTACCGGGGAGCTGTTTTTT CASSLLGLAGVLGTGELFF
TRBJ1-1 - TRBV15 once TGTGCCACCAGGGGGGGACGTCCAGTAAGGGGTAACACTGAAGCTTTCTTT CATRGGRPVRGNTEAFF
TRBJ2-2 - TRBV9 - TGTGCCAGCAGCCCCGGACTGAGCGCGAACACCGGGGAGCTGTTTTTT CASSPGLSANTGELFF
TRBJ1-5 TRBD1 TRBV19 - TGTGCCAGTAGTCGACAGGGGGCGAGCAATCAGCCCCAGCATTTT CASSRQGASNQPQHF
TRBJ2-1 - TRBV20-1 - TGCAGTGCAAGTGACAGGGGAGGGAGCTCCTACAATGAGCAGTTCTTC CSASDRGGSSYNEQFF
TRBJ1-2 TRBD1 TRBV7-2 - TGTGCCAGCAGTTTACAGGGGACTGGCTACACCTTC CASSLQGTGYTF
TRBJ2-7 TRBD1 TRBV4-1 - TGCGCCAGCAGCCCAGGACAGGGGGCATCCTACGAGCAGTACTTC CASSPGQGASYEQYF
TRBJ1-1 TRBD1 TRBV29-1 - TGCAGCGTTGCATCCGGGACAGGGTTAGGGAACACTGAAGCTTTCTTT CSVASGTGLGNTEAFF
TRBJ2-5 - TRBV11-3 few TGTGCCAGCAGCTTAGGGGCAGGCCAAGAGACCCAGTACTTC CASSLGAGQETQYF
TRBJ2-1 TRBD1 TRBV6-5 - TGTGCCAGCAGGCCGGGACAGGCCAGTGAGCAGTTCTTC CASRPGQASEQFF
TRBJ1-4 TRBD1 TRBV20-1 - TGCAGTGCTAGTGGACAGGGAATTGAAAAACTGTTTTTT CSASGQGIEKLFF
TRBJ2-7 TRBD2 TRBV9 - TGTGCCAGCAGCGCCGACCTAGCGGGGGGTTTCTACGAGCAGTACTTC CASSADLAGGFYEQYF
TRBJ2-4 TRBD2 TRBV2 - TGTGCCAGCAGTGAAGCGGGAGGGGAGGTGGCCATTCAGTACTTC CASSEAGGEVAIQYF
TRBJ2-2 TRBD1 TRBV9 - TGTGCCAGCAGCGTAGAGGGGACAGCCGGATCGACCGGGGAGCTGTTTTTT CASSVEGTAGSTGELFF
TRBJ2-2 TRBD1 TRBV2 - TGTGCCAGCAGTGAAGACAGGGGGAGGACCGGGGAGCTGTTTTTT CASSEDRGRTGELFF
TRBJ2-3 TRBD2 TRBV6-5 - TGTGCCAGCAGTCCCGGGACTAGCGTTTTGGATACGCAGTATTTT CASSPGTSVLDTQYF
TRBJ2-2 TRBD2 TRBV11-2 - TGTGCCAGCAGCTTAGAGACTAGCGGGGGGACGAACACCGGGGAGCTGTTTTTT CASSLETSGGTNTGELFF
TRBJ1-6 - TRBV10-1 once TGCGCCAGCAGCCCGGACAGTTTGCATTCACCCCTCCACTTT CASSPDSLHSPLHF
TRBJ1-4 - TRBV29-1 - TGCAGCGGGGGTGAGGGAATGGCTAATGAAAAACTGTTTTTT CSGGEGMANEKLFF
TRBJ1-3 - TRBV6-2/TRBV6-3 - TGTGCCAGCAGTTACGTCAGAGGGAGCTCTGGAAACACCATATATTTT CASSYVRGSSGNTIYF
TRBJ2-5 TRBD1 TRBV5-6 once TGTGCCAGCAGCTTTGGACAGGGGGCGACGGAGACCCAGTACTTC CASSFGQGATETQYF
TRBJ2-3 TRBD2 TRBV5-1 few TGCGCCAGCAGCTTGGTCGGTAGCGGGGGGGCCCCGGATACGCAGTATTTT CASSLVGSGGAPDTQYF
TRBJ2-1 - TRBV13 - TGTGCCAGCAGCCCGACAGAGCCTGTCAATGAGCAGTTCTTC CASSPTEPVNEQFF
TRBJ1-2 - TRBV19 - TGTGCCAGTAGTATCGGCGGGGGGGACTATGGCTACACCTTC CASSIGGGDYGYTF
TRBJ1-4 - TRBV3-1/TRBV3-2 - TGTGCCAGCAGCGCGGCGCATAGTAATGAAAAACTGTTTTTT CASSAAHSNEKLFF
TRBJ2-7 TRBD2 TRBV6-2/TRBV6-3 - TGTGCCAGCAGTCTCCTAGCGGTGATCTACGAGCAGTACTTC CASSLLAVIYEQYF
TRBJ2-7 - TRBV3-1/TRBV3-2 few TGTGCCAGCAGCCAAGATTGGGGGGACCTTCAAGGTCAGCAGTACTTC CASSQDWGDLQGQQYF
TRBJ1-1 TRBD1 TRBV6-6 - TGTGCCAGCAGTCCAGGACAGGGGTTAACTGAAGCTTTCTTT CASSPGQGLTEAFF
TRBJ1-5 - TRBV15 - TGTGCCACCAGCAGAGATCGCTGGTCGGCAGGGGATCCCCGCAATCAGCCCCAGCATTTT CATSRDRWSAGDPRNQPQHF
TRBJ2-7 TRBD2 TRBV6-5 - TGTGCCAGCAGCTCCGGGGGGGCCTACGCCTACGAGCAGTACTTC CASSSGGAYAYEQYF
TRBJ2-3 TRBD1 TRBV19 once TGTGCCAGTAGTATGGTAACCGGGACAGGGGGGGCAGATACGCAGTATTTT CASSMVTGTGGADTQYF
TRBJ2-3 - TRBV5-1 few TGCGCCAGCAGCCCAGGGCTGGGTTCAGGGGGGACAGATACGCAGTATTTT CASSPGLGSGGTDTQYF
TRBJ1-6 - TRBV3-1/TRBV3-2 few TGTGCCAGCAGCCAGAGGGTCAATTCACCCCTCCACTTT CASSQRVNSPLHF
TRBJ2-2 - TRBV19 - TGTGCCAGTAGTTCTCAGACCGGGGAGCTGTTTTTT CASSSQTGELFF
TRBJ2-2 - TRBV19 - - CASSMPSGRELGELFF
TRBJ1-4 - TRBV27 - TGTGCCAGCAGGGGTAGGGGTGTATTTGAAAAACTGTTTTTT CASRGRGVFEKLFF
TRBJ2-7 TRBD2 TRBV6-1 - TGTGCCAGCAGTGAAGCGGCTAGCGGGAGGGTCCAGCAGTACTTC CASSEAASGRVQQYF
TRBJ2-7 - TRBV20-1 - TGCAGTGGCTCGGCGGCCTACGAGCAGTACTTC CSGSAAYEQYF
TRBJ2-5 - TRBV7-8 - TGTGCCAGCAGCTTCCGACAGGCAGGGACCCAGTACTTC CASSFRQAGTQYF